The following is a TCR beta chain sequence with its context. This entry comes from a study of T cell changes during pregnancy in multiple sclerosis. Some clones are missing from TCRdb's copy, which holds only in-frame ones; the method was immunoSEQ multiplex PCR. Of around 60,000 clones listed, over 85% are singletons. J lost 6 bases, V lost 5 bases, and 9 bases had no gene match. The germline gives CDR1 LNHDA, CDR2 SQIVND (reference sequence). This CDR3 comprises 14 residues. The rearrangement uses TRBV19 and TRBJ2-5; 7 bases agree with TRBD1. This receptor was taken from a female donor with multiple sclerosis, enrolled in a pregnancy study. The sample in question was CD4+ T cells from peripheral blood mononuclear cells, obtained before pregnancy. CDR3 in amino acids: CASSLSQGTKTQYF. For the CDR3, the DNA is TGTGCCAGTAGTCTATCACAGGGGACGAAGACCCAGTACTTC.